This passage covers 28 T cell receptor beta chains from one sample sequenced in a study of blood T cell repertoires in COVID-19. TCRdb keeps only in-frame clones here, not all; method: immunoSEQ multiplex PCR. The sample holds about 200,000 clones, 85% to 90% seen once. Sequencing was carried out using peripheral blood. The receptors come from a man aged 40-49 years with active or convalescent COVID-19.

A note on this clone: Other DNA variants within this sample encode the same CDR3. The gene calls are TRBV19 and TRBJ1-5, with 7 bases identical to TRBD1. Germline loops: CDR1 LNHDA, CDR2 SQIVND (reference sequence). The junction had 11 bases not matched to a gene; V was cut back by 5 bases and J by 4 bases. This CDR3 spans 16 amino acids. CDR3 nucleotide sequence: TGTGCCAGTAGTGCCACCGGGGGCAGGGGGAATCAGCCCCAGCATTTT. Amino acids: CASSATGGRGNQPQHF. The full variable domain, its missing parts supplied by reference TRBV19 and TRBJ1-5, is DGGITQSPKYLFRKEGQNVTLSCEQNLNHDAMYWYRQDPGQGLRLIYYSQIVNDFQKGDIAEGYSVSREKKESFPLTVTSAQKNPTAFYLCASSATGGRGNQPQHFGDGTRLSIL.

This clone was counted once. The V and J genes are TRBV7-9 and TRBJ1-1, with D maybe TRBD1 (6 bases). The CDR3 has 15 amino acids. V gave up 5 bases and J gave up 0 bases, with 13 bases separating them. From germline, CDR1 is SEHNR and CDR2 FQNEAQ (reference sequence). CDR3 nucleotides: TGTGCCAGCAGCCCCTGGCAGGGGCTGAACACTGAAGCTTTCTTT. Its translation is CASSPWQGLNTEAFF.

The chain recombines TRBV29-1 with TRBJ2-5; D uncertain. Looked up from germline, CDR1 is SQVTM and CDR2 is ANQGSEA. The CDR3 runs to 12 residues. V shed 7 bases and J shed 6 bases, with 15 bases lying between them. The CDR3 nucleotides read TGCAGCGCCCCCGGGTCCACGAAGACCCAGTACTTC. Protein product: CSAPGSTKTQYF.

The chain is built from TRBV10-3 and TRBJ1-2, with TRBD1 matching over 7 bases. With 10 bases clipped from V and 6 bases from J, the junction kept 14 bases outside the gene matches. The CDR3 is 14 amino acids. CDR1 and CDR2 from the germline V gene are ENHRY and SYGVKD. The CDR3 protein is CANRRDSPTNGYTF. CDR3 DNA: TGTGCCAACCGTCGGGACAGCCCTACCAATGGCTACACCTTC.

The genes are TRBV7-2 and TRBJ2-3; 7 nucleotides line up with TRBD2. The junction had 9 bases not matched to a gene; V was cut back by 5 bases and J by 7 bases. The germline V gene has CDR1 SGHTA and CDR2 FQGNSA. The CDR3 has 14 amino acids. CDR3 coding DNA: TGTGCCAGCAGCGGGGGGGGTGCGGCAAATACGCAGTATTTT. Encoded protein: CASSGGGAANTQYF.

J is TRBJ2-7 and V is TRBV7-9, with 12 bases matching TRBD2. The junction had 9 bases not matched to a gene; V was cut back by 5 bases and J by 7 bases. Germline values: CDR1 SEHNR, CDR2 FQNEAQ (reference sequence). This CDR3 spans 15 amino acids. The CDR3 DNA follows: TGTGCCAGCAGCGAGACTAGCGGGGGCCCGACGGAGCAGTACTTC. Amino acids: CASSETSGGPTEQYF.

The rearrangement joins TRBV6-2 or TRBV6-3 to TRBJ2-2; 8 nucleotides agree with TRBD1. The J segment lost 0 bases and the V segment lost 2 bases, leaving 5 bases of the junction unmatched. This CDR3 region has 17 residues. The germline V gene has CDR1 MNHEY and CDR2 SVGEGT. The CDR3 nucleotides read TGTGCCAGCAGTTACGAGACAGGGGCTTCGAACACCGGGGAGCTGTTTTTT. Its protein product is CASSYETGASNTGELFF.

The CDR3 bases are TGTGCCAGCAGCTTAGATCGGAGAACCCCCCTCCACTTT. It yields the protein CASSLDRRTPLHF. The rearrangement joins TRBV11-2 to TRBJ1-6; D is uncertain. V was clipped by 0 bases and J by 13 bases, with 10 bases between them. Per the germline V gene, CDR1 is SGHAT and CDR2 is FQNNGV. This CDR3 comprises 13 residues.

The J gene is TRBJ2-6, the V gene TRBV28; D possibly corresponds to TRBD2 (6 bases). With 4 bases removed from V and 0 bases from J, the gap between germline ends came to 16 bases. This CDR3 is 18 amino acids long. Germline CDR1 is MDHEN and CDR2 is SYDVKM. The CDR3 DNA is TGTGCCAGCAGTTCAGCGGGTTATGCTTTCTCTGGGGCCAACGTCCTGACTTTC. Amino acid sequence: CASSSAGYAFSGANVLTF.

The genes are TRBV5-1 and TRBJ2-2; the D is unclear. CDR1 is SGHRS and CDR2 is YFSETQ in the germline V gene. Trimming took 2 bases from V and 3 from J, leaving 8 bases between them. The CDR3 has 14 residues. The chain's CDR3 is CASSFPVDTGELFF. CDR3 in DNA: TGCGCCAGCAGCTTCCCCGTAGACACCGGGGAGCTGTTTTTT.

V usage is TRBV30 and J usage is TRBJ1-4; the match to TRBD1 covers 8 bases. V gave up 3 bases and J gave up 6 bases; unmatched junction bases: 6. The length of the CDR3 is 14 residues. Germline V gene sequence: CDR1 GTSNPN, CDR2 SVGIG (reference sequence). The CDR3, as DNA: TGTGCCTGGAGGAAGGGACAGGTGGATGAAAAACTGTTTTTT. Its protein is CAWRKGQVDEKLFF.

DNA for the CDR3: TGTGCCAGCAGCTGGCAGGGTTACAAAAACATTCAGTACTTC. Its protein is CASSWQGYKNIQYF. The chain recombines TRBV7-2 with TRBJ2-4; possibly TRBD1 for D (5 bases). The CDR3 length is 14 residues. Trimming took off 4 bases at V and 3 bases at J, with 10 bases between the two ends. Germline V gives CDR1 SGHTA, CDR2 FQGNSA.

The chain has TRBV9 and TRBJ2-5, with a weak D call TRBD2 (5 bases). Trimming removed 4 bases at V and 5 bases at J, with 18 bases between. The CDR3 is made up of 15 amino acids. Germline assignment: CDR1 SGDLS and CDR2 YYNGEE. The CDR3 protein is CASSIGVVGLETQYF. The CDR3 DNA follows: TGTGCCAGCAGCATCGGGGTAGTGGGCCTCGAGACCCAGTACTTC.

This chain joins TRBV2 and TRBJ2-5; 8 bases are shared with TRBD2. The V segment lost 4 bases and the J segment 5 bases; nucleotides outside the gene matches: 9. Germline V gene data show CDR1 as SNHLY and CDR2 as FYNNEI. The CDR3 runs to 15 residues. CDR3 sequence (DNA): TGTGCCAGCAGTGGCGGGCGGGAGGCGTATGAGACCCAGTACTTC. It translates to CASSGGREAYETQYF.

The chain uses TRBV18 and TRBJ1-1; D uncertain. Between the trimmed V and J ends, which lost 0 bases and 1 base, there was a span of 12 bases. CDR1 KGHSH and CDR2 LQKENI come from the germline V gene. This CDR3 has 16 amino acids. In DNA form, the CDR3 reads TGTGCCAGCTCACCACCGAGTCTGGCGGCGAACACTGAAGCTTTCTTT. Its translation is CASSPPSLAANTEAFF.

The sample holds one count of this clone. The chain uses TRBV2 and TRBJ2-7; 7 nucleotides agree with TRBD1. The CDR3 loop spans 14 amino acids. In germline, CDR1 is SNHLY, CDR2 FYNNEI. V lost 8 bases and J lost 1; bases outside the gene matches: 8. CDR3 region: CASSDRTSSYEQYF. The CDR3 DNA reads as TGTGCCAGCTCGGACAGGACGTCATCCTACGAGCAGTACTTC.

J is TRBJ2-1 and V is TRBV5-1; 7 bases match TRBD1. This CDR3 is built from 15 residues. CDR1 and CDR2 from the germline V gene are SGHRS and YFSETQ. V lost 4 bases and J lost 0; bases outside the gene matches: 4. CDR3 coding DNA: TGCGCCAGCAGCCGAGGGGGCAGCTCCTACAATGAGCAGTTCTTC. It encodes CASSRGGSSYNEQFF.

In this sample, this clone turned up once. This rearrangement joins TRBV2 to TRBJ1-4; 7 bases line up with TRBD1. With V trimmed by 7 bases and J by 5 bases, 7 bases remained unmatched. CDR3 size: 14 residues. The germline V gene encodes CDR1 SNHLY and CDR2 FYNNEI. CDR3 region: CASTGTETNEKLFF. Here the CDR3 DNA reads TGTGCCAGCACCGGGACAGAGACAAATGAAAAACTGTTTTTT.

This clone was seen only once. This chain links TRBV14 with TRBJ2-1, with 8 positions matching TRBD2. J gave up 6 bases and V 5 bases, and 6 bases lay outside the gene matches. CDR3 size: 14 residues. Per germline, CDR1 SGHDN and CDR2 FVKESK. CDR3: CASSYSGRLNEQFF. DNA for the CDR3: TGTGCCAGCAGCTACAGCGGGAGACTCAATGAGCAGTTCTTC. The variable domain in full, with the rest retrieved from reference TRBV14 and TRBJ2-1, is EAGVTQFPSHSVIEKGQTVTLRCDPISGHDNLYWYRRVMGKEIKFLLHFVKESKQDESGMPNNRFLAERTGGTYSTLKVQPAELEDSGVYFCASSYSGRLNEQFFGPGTRLTVL.

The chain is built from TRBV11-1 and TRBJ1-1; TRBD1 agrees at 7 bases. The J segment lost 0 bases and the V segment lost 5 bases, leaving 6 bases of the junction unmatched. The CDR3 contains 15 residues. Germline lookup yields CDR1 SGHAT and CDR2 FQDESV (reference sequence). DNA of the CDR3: TGTGCCAGCAGCAGACGACAGGGACTGAACACTGAAGCTTTCTTT. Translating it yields CASSRRQGLNTEAFF.

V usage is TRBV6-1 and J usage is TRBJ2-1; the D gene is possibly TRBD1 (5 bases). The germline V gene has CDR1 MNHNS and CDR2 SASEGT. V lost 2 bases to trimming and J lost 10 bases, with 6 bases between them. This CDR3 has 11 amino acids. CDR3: CASSEQGEQFF. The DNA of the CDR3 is TGTGCCAGCAGTGAACAGGGCGAGCAGTTCTTC.

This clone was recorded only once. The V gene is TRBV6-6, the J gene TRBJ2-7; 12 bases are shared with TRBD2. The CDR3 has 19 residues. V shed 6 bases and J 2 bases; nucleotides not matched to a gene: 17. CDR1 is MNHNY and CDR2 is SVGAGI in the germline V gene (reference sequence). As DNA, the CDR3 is TGTGCCAGCAGCTATCGTGTGGCTAGCGGGAGGGCCTCCGCCTACGAGCAGTACTTC. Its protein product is CASSYRVASGRASAYEQYF.

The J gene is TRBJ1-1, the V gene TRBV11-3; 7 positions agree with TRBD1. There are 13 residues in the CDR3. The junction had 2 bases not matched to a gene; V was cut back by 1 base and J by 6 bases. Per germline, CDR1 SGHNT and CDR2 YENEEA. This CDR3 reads CASSLGDSPEAFF. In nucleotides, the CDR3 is TGTGCCAGCAGCTTAGGGGACAGCCCTGAAGCTTTCTTT.

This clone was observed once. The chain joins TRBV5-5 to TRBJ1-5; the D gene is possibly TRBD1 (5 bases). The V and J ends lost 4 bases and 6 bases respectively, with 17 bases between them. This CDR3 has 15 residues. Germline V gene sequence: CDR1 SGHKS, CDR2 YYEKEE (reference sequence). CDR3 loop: CASSPVVQGRQPQHF. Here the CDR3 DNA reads TGTGCCAGCAGCCCGGTAGTGCAGGGCCGTCAGCCCCAGCATTTT. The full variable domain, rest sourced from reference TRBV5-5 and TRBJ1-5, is DAGVTQSPTHLIKTRGQQVTLRCSPISGHKSVSWYQQVLGQGPQFIFQYYEKEERGRGNFPDRFSARQFPNYSSELNVNALLLGDSALYLCASSPVVQGRQPQHFGDGTRLSIL.

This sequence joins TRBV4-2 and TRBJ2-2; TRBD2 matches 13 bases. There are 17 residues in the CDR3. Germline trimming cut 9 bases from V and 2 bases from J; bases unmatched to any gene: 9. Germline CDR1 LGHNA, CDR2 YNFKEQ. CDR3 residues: CASLPGTSGTNTGELFF. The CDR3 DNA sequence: TGTGCCAGTCTCCCGGGGACTAGCGGGACTAACACCGGGGAGCTGTTTTTT.

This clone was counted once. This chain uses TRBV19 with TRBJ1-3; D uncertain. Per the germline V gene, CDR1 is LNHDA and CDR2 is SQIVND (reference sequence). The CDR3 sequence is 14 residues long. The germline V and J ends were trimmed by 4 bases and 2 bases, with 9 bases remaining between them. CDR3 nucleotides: TGTGCCAGTAGTAGCTCGGGTACTGGAAACACCATATATTTT. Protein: CASSSSGTGNTIYF.

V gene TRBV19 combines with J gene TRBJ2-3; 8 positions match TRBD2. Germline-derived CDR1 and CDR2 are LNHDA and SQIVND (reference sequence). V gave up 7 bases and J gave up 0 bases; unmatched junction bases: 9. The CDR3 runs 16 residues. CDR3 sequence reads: CASTHRSGRSTDTQYF. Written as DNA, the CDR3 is TGTGCCAGTACCCACAGGAGCGGGAGAAGCACAGATACGCAGTATTTT. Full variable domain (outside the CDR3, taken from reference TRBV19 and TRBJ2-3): DGGITQSPKYLFRKEGQNVTLSCEQNLNHDAMYWYRQDPGQGLRLIYYSQIVNDFQKGDIAEGYSVSREKKESFPLTVTSAQKNPTAFYLCASTHRSGRSTDTQYFGPGTRLTVL.

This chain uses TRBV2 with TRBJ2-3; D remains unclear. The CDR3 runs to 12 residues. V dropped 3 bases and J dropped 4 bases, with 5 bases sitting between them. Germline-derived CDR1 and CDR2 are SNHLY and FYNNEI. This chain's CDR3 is CASSDYADTQYF. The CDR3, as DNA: TGTGCCAGCAGTGATTATGCAGATACGCAGTATTTT.